The 31 T cell receptor beta chains below were found in one sample sequenced in a study of T cells in Graves' hyperthyroidism and ophthalmopathy (dated by TCRdb to the late 2010s). Library preparation employed multiplex PCR. For sequencing, an Illumina HiSeq 2000 was employed. The TCR beta CDR3 regions were amplified from RNA transcripts. The first round of RT-PCR for the TCR CDR3 was performed with the HTBI primer set and the Qiagen OneStep RT-PCR kit. Using fastp at Q25 and MiXCR, TCRdb reprocessed the public reads and kept productive beta chains. Rows with one shared CDR3 protein collapse into an entry with the most common genes and DNA. The sample table lists fewer than 900,000 distinct CDR3 sequences, over 15% of them with a count of one. Clones ranked in the top ten supply approximately 15% of the sample. Source material: blood. These receptor sequences come from a woman aged 50 to 60 with Graves' hyperthyroidism that later progressed to Graves' ophthalmopathy.

This rearrangement joins TRBV11-3 to TRBJ2-5; D is perhaps TRBD1 (6 bases). CDR1 and CDR2 (germline): SGHNT, YENEEA. The CDR3 has 15 amino acids. The germline V and J ends were trimmed by 3 bases and 3 bases, with 14 bases remaining between them. CDR3 residues: CASSFPPGTKETQYF. CDR3 nucleotide sequence: TGTGCCAGCAGCTTCCCCCCCGGGACAAAAGAGACCCAGTACTTC.

This clonotype was seen ten or more times. The chain carries TRBV20-1 and TRBJ2-7; D is perhaps TRBD1 (6 bases). Germline loops: CDR1 DFQATT, CDR2 SNEGSKA (reference sequence). V was trimmed by 3 bases and J by 7 bases, leaving 22 bases between them. The CDR3 covers 15 residues. The CDR3 loop is CSASSGALMSEEQYF. Written as DNA, the CDR3 is TGCAGTGCTAGTTCAGGGGCGCTCATGTCGGAGGAGCAGTACTTC.

The V and J genes are TRBV18 and TRBJ1-1; D possibly corresponds to TRBD1 (6 bases). The V end was cut by 2 bases, the J end by 5 bases, with 21 bases between. Germline V lookup: CDR1 KGHSH, CDR2 LQKENI. This CDR3 is built from 17 residues. The CDR3 loop is CASSPLKGLGARTEAFF. The CDR3 coding sequence is TGTGCCAGCTCACCATTAAAGGGACTGGGGGCTCGGACTGAAGCTTTCTTT.

The chain combines TRBV11-3 with TRBJ1-4, with a weak D call TRBD1 (5 bases). CDR1 is SGHNT and CDR2 is YENEEA in the germline V gene. The CDR3 extends over 12 amino acids. V lost 5 bases and J lost 12, with 13 bases in between. The CDR3 reads CASSPRRDELFF. In DNA, the CDR3 is TGTGCCAGCAGCCCCCGGAGGGACGAACTGTTTTTT.

This clonotype showed up many times. The chain has TRBV2 and TRBJ2-2, with 10 bases lining up with TRBD2. The CDR3 extends over 16 amino acids. V dropped 4 bases and J dropped 4; count of bases not matched to a gene: 6. In germline, CDR1 is SNHLY, CDR2 FYNNEI. CDR3 nucleotide sequence: TGTGCCAGCAGTGCGGAGCGGGGGGGCGGCACCGGGGAGCTGTTTTTT. Translation gives CASSAERGGGTGELFF. Based on the CDR3 plus reference TRBV2 and TRBJ2-2, the full variable domain is EPEVTQTPSHQVTQMGQEVILRCVPISNHLYFYWYRQILGQKVEFLVSFYNNEISEKSEIFDDQFSVERPDGSNFTLKIRSTKLEDSAMYFCASSAERGGGTGELFFGEGSRLTVL.

This clonotype has only a few counts. The chain is built from TRBV27 and TRBJ2-3; 16 bases align to TRBD2. With V trimmed by 6 bases and J by 2 bases, 5 bases remained unmatched. Germline CDR1 is MNHEY and CDR2 is SMNVEV (reference sequence). This CDR3 is 17 amino acids long. The CDR3 DNA follows: TGTGCCAGCAGGCGGGGACTAGCGGGGGGGGTCACAGATACGCAGTATTTT. This sequence encodes CASRRGLAGGVTDTQYF.

The V and J genes are TRBV9 and TRBJ2-7, with 7 positions matching TRBD1. The CDR3 extends over 16 amino acids. Trimming removed 2 bases from V and 7 bases from J; junction bases left unmatched: 15. Germline CDR1 reads SGDLS; CDR2 reads YYNGEE. The CDR3 coding sequence is TGTGCCAGCAGCGTTGCACCGGGACAGCCACCTAGTGAGCAGTACTTC. This gives the protein CASSVAPGQPPSEQYF.

V usage is TRBV7-3 and J usage is TRBJ2-3; D is uncertain. V was pared by 0 bases and J by 1 base, with 17 bases between. From germline, CDR1 is SGHTA and CDR2 FQGTGA. The CDR3 has 18 residues. CDR3 nucleotide sequence: TGTGCCAGCAGCTTAACGAGCCCCGATTCTGGGGGCACAGATACGCAGTATTTT. As protein: CASSLTSPDSGGTDTQYF. Using reference TRBV7-3 and TRBJ2-3 for the parts outside the CDR3, the full variable domain is GAGVSQTPSNKVTEKGKYVELRCDPISGHTALYWYRQSLGQGPEFLIYFQGTGAADDSGLPNDRFFAVRPEGSVSTLKIQRTERGDSAVYLCASSLTSPDSGGTDTQYFGPGTRLTVL.

This clonotype was observed at least ten times. The rearrangement uses TRBV7-9 and TRBJ1-6; D is ambiguous. Germline CDR1 SEHNR, CDR2 FQNEAQ (reference sequence). Trimming left V 1 base short and J 0 bases short, with 10 bases between. The CDR3 has 17 amino acids. The CDR3 spells CASSLDGQDSYNSPLHF. The CDR3 DNA is TGTGCCAGCAGCTTAGATGGGCAGGACTCCTATAATTCACCCCTCCACTTT.

This clonotype showed up many times. The chain carries TRBV7-8 and TRBJ2-6; the D is unclear. V gave up 2 bases and J gave up 2 bases, with 1 base separating them. There are 13 residues in the CDR3. CDR1 is SGHVS and CDR2 is FQNEAQ in the germline V gene. DNA for the CDR3: TGTGCCAGCAGCTTAACTGGGGCCAACGTCCTGACTTTC. Amino acid sequence: CASSLTGANVLTF.

V usage is TRBV27 and J usage is TRBJ2-2; 10 nucleotides agree with TRBD1. This CDR3 has 14 residues. Germline CDR1 and CDR2: MNHEY and SMNVEV (reference sequence). The ends lost 7 bases at V and 5 bases at J; junction bases unmatched: 4. The CDR3 loop is CASTWDRGTGELFF. The CDR3 region has the DNA TGTGCCAGCACCTGGGACAGGGGAACCGGGGAGCTGTTTTTT.

This clonotype appeared a single time. The rearrangement joins TRBV19 to TRBJ1-4, with D tentatively TRBD1 (6 bases). The CDR3 extends over 16 amino acids. Germline V gene data show CDR1 as LNHDA and CDR2 as SQIVND (reference sequence). Trimming stripped 10 bases from V and 0 bases from J, with 18 bases between. In nucleotides, the CDR3 is TGTGCCACCGCGACGGGGGCCGATACAACTAATGAAAAACTGTTTTTT. The encoded protein is CATATGADTTNEKLFF.

This clonotype has more than one count but fewer than ten. V gene TRBV7-9 combines with J gene TRBJ1-1, with D maybe TRBD1 (5 bases). This CDR3 has 17 residues. With 2 bases removed from V and 0 bases from J, the gap between germline ends came to 16 bases. Germline-derived CDR1 and CDR2 are SEHNR and FQNEAQ (reference sequence). CDR3 sequence (DNA): TGTGCCAGCAGCTTATTGACGGTGGGGGAATTGAACACTGAAGCTTTCTTT. Its translation is CASSLLTVGELNTEAFF. The full variable domain, rest sourced from reference TRBV7-9 and TRBJ1-1, is DTGVSQNPRHKITKRGQNVTFRCDPISEHNRLYWYRQTLGQGPEFLTYFQNEAQLEKSRLLSDRFSAERPKGSFSTLEIQRTEQGDSAMYLCASSLLTVGELNTEAFFGQGTRLTVV.

This sequence joins TRBV11-2 and TRBJ2-1; TRBD2 matches 13 bases. The CDR3 is 14 residues long. CDR1 and CDR2 (germline): SGHAT, FQNNGV. After removal of 3 bases from V and 8 bases from J, the junction contained 1 base not matched to a gene. CDR3 sequence: CASSFGLAGDEQFF. The DNA of the CDR3 is TGTGCCAGCAGCTTTGGACTAGCGGGAGATGAGCAGTTCTTC.

This clonotype appeared many times. The CDR3 region is CASSAPGQRRDQPQHF. The CDR3 DNA is TGTGCCAGCAGTGCGCCGGGACAGAGGAGGGATCAGCCCCAGCATTTT. The V call is TRBV27, the J call TRBJ1-5, with 7 bases identical to TRBD1. V trimming: 5 bases; J trimming: 5 bases; junction bases outside the gene matches: 12. The length of the CDR3 is 16 residues. Germline CDR1 reads MNHEY; CDR2 reads SMNVEV (reference sequence).

Ten or more counts support this clonotype. The V and J genes are TRBV2 and TRBJ2-5; 9 bases align to TRBD1. Germline loops: CDR1 SNHLY, CDR2 FYNNEI. Trimming took 1 base from V and 2 from J; bases not matched to a gene: 5. The CDR3 has 16 residues. DNA for the CDR3: TGTGCCAGCAGTGAAGGTGACAGGGGGATGCAAGAGACCCAGTACTTC. Its protein is CASSEGDRGMQETQYF.

The chain recombines TRBV27 with TRBJ1-2, with a possible D match to TRBD1 (6 bases). Germline CDR1 MNHEY, CDR2 SMNVEV (reference sequence). The V gene lost 7 bases and the J gene lost 4 bases, with 28 bases spanning the gap. The CDR3 runs to 18 residues. The CDR3 nucleotides read TGTGCCAGCACCCCGAGCCCCCTAAAACAGGGATTGGGCTATGGCTACACCTTC. Translating gives CASTPSPLKQGLGYGYTF.

This clonotype came up many times. CDR3 protein: CASSSRDQDYGYTF. The CDR3 bases are TGTGCCAGCAGCTCCCGGGACCAGGACTATGGCTACACCTTC. V usage is TRBV5-5 and J usage is TRBJ1-2; TRBD1 is a possible D gene (5 bases). V was trimmed by 3 bases and J by 3 bases, leaving 12 bases between them. From germline, CDR1 is SGHKS and CDR2 YYEKEE (reference sequence). This CDR3 comprises 14 residues.

This clonotype was seen ten or more times. The gene calls are TRBV12-3 or TRBV12-4 and TRBJ1-1, with D possibly TRBD1 on 5 matching bases. This CDR3 has 10 amino acids. Trimming stripped 8 bases from V and 6 bases from J, with 7 bases between. Written as DNA, the CDR3 is TGTGCCAGCCAGGGCCCTGAAGCTTTCTTT. Protein sequence: CASQGPEAFF.

There are many counts of this clonotype. This chain joins TRBV7-2 and TRBJ1-6; 7 nucleotides agree with TRBD1. Germline loops: CDR1 SGHTA, CDR2 FQGNSA. Trimming at V came to 3 bases and at J to 7 bases, leaving 6 bases not matched to a gene. The CDR3 length is 15 residues. DNA of the CDR3: TGTGCCAGCAGCTTCCCGACAGGGACGAATTCACCCCTCCACTTT. This translates into CASSFPTGTNSPLHF.

The chain joins TRBV2 to TRBJ1-2, with D uncertain. Germline assignment: CDR1 SNHLY and CDR2 FYNNEI. The CDR3 contains 11 residues. V lost 7 bases, J lost 0 bases, and 3 bases lay in between. The CDR3: CASTPNYGYTF. CDR3 in DNA: TGTGCCAGCACCCCTAACTATGGCTACACCTTC.

CDR3 DNA sequence: TGCAGTGCTAGAGGGACCTACGAGCAGTACTTC. This encodes CSARGTYEQYF. The chain has TRBV20-1 and TRBJ2-7; D gene ambiguous. Germline values: CDR1 DFQATT, CDR2 SNEGSKA (reference sequence). The CDR3 has 11 residues. The V and J ends lost 1 base and 2 bases respectively, with 3 bases between them.

This chain links TRBV13 with TRBJ1-2; the D is unclear. The CDR3 consists of 15 residues. The germline V gene has CDR1 PRHDT and CDR2 FYEKMQ (reference sequence). Between the trimmed V and J ends, which lost 5 bases and 0 bases, there was a span of 13 bases. The chain's CDR3 is CASSHKTDSNYGYTF. The CDR3, as DNA: TGTGCCAGCAGCCACAAAACGGACTCTAACTATGGCTACACCTTC.

Remarks on this clonotype: Since the CDR3 does not end with the conserved phenylalanine or tryptophan, this likely comes from a read error. The chain is built from TRBV18 and TRBJ1-1; 7 bases match TRBD1. Germline trimming cut 2 bases from V and 4 bases from J; bases unmatched to any gene: 16. Germline lookup yields CDR1 KGHSH and CDR2 LQKENI. The length of the CDR3 is 18 residues. The CDR3 loop reads CASSPEEWVAGGSTEAFL. Here the CDR3 DNA reads TGTGCCAGCTCACCAGAGGAATGGGTGGCAGGGGGGAGCACTGAAGCTTTCCTT.

The rearrangement links TRBV6-1 to TRBJ2-7; TRBD1 might be the D (5 bases). V dropped 1 base and J dropped 0 bases, with 16 bases sitting between them. In germline, CDR1 is MNHNS, CDR2 SASEGT. This CDR3 has 17 amino acids. The CDR3 bases are TGTGCCAGCAGTGAAGGCAGGGCCTTTCGCCTCTCCTACGAGCAGTACTTC. Its protein is CASSEGRAFRLSYEQYF.

This clonotype was recorded at least ten times. This chain connects TRBV11-2 to TRBJ1-1, with D uncertain. The CDR3 totals 16 residues. Deletions cut 5 bases from V and 0 bases from J, with 16 bases between. CDR1 and CDR2 from the germline V gene are SGHAT and FQNNGV. CDR3 sequence: CASSRIRPRVNTEAFF. The DNA of the CDR3 is TGTGCCAGCAGCCGCATACGTCCCAGAGTGAACACTGAAGCTTTCTTT.

The sample holds many counts of this clonotype. V usage is TRBV3-1 and J usage is TRBJ2-7; weak D call: TRBD2 (6 bases). CDR1 and CDR2 from the germline V gene are LGHDT and YNNKEL (reference sequence). The CDR3 is 15 residues long. V dropped 2 bases and J dropped 3 bases, with 14 bases sitting between them. The CDR3, as DNA: TGTGCCAGCAGCCAACTTATCGGACTAATCTACGAGCAGTACTTC. Encoded protein: CASSQLIGLIYEQYF.

The rearrangement uses TRBV9 and TRBJ1-1; 8 bases match TRBD1. J lost 4 bases, V lost 7 bases, and 15 bases had no gene match. Germline lookup yields CDR1 SGDLS and CDR2 YYNGEE. The CDR3 runs 16 residues. This CDR3 is CASHQDGQGLLTEAFF. CDR3 sequence (DNA): TGTGCCAGCCACCAGGACGGACAGGGCCTCCTCACTGAAGCTTTCTTT.

This clonotype was observed a few times. This chain joins TRBV7-3 and TRBJ2-1, with a tentative D call TRBD1 (6 bases). With 2 bases removed from V and 8 bases from J, the gap between germline ends came to 16 bases. Germline V gene data show CDR1 as SGHTA and CDR2 as FQGTGA. This CDR3 comprises 15 residues. The DNA of the CDR3 is TGTGCCAGCAGCTTATGGGGGCAGGTTGTAGATGAGCAGTTCTTC. Its protein product is CASSLWGQVVDEQFF. The full variable domain, completed using reference TRBV7-3 and TRBJ2-1, is GAGVSQTPSNKVTEKGKYVELRCDPISGHTALYWYRQSLGQGPEFLIYFQGTGAADDSGLPNDRFFAVRPEGSVSTLKIQRTERGDSAVYLCASSLWGQVVDEQFFGPGTRLTVL.

This clonotype has ten or more counts. The chain joins TRBV5-1 to TRBJ2-5; 8 nucleotides agree with TRBD1. This CDR3 is 15 amino acids long. J lost 5 bases, V lost 0 bases, and 6 bases had no gene match. The germline V gene encodes CDR1 SGHRS and CDR2 YFSETQ. The CDR3 DNA reads as TGCGCCAGCAGCTTGGATGGACAGGGAGGCGAGACCCAGTACTTC. This encodes CASSLDGQGGETQYF.

The sample holds a few counts of this clonotype. The chain recombines TRBV12-3 or TRBV12-4 with TRBJ2-2, with 8 bases fitting TRBD1. Germline trimming cut 2 bases from V and 3 bases from J; bases unmatched to any gene: 5. The CDR3 is made up of 16 amino acids. CDR3 protein: CASSLQGAGDTGELFF. CDR3 sequence (DNA): TGTGCCAGCAGTTTACAGGGGGCTGGAGACACCGGGGAGCTGTTTTTT.